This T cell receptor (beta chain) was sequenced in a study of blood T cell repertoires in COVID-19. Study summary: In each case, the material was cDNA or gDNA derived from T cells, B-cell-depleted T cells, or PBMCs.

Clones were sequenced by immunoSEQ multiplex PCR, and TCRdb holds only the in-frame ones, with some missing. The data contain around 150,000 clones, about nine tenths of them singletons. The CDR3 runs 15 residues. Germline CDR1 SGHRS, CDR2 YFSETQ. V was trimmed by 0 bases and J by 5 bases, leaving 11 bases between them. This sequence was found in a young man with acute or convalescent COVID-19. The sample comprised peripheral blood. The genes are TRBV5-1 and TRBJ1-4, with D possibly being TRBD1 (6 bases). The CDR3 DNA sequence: TGCGCCAGCAGCTTGGACAGGGTGGAGAATGAAAAACTGTTTTTT. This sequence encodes CASSLDRVENEKLFF.